This T cell receptor (beta chain) appears in the sequencing data of a study of tissue T cells after allogeneic stem cell transplantation. The data were produced by immunoSEQ multiplex PCR, yet TCRdb's version contains in-frame clones alone and is incomplete. The sample lists some 10,000 clones; 44% were seen once. Time point denoted: mouse harvest day 7 after allogeneic transplant. The graft held 10^6 splenic CD5+ T cells and 10^7 T-cell-depleted bone marrow cells. A remark on this clone: The gene names here belong to mouse. The CDR3 end is not reached by the read, which stops 1 residue before it; the germline J gene fills it in.

The junction had 4 bases not matched to a gene; V was cut back by 5 bases and J by 3 bases. This CDR3 contains 15 residues. Germline CDR1 reads KGHPV; CDR2 reads FQNQEV (reference sequence). The source is a female BALB/c mouse given C57BL/6 T cells with graft-versus-host disease after an allogeneic hematopoietic cell transplant. The sequencing sample was made of skin. The rearrangement links TRBV26 to TRBJ1-4, with 9 positions matching TRBD1. This CDR3 is CASSSTGGPNERLFF. The part of the CDR3 DNA that was read is TGTGCCAGCAGTTCCACAGGGGGCCCCAACGAAAGATTATTT.